A single sample gave rise to the 18 T cell receptor beta chains below, sequenced in a study of shared clonotypes between healthy human individuals. Profiling relied on immunoSEQ multiplex PCR, and the TCRdb table lists in-frame clones only, not all of them. The sample has 2,500,000 or so clones; approximately 93% are singletons. The material sequenced was naive CD4+ T cells from PBMCs. Subset specified: CD45RA+ positively selected. The receptors derive from a man younger than 35 in good health. Some clones in this sample may be carry-over from other donors' samples.

The CDR3 DNA follows: TGTGCCAGCAGCTGGAAGGCGGTGGGTCCCTACGAGCAGTACTTC. Encoded protein: CASSWKAVGPYEQYF. The gene calls are TRBV5-4 and TRBJ2-7; no clear D. V lost 3 bases to trimming and J lost 2 bases, with 15 bases between them. The CDR3 length is 15 residues. Germline V gene data show CDR1 as SGHNT and CDR2 as YYREEE (reference sequence).

The chain recombines TRBV7-2 with TRBJ2-7, with D tentatively TRBD2 (6 bases). The germline CDR1 and CDR2 sequences are SGHTA and FQGNSA. The CDR3 consists of 14 residues. V lost 2 bases and J 2 bases, leaving 10 bases between the germline ends. CDR3 DNA: TGTGCCAGCAGCTTATACTGGACTACCTACGAGCAGTACTTC. It codes for CASSLYWTTYEQYF.

This clone came up once. The chain recombines TRBV5-1 with TRBJ1-2; D unclear. The CDR3 covers 14 residues. The V end was cut by 0 bases, the J end by 8 bases, with 14 bases between. CDR1 is SGHRS and CDR2 is YFSETQ in the germline V gene. CDR3 coding DNA: TGCGCCAGCAGCTTGGAAGTCGATGTCTTGGGCTACACCTTC. Protein product: CASSLEVDVLGYTF.

The chain employs TRBV9 and TRBJ2-1, with D hard to call. CDR3 size: 14 residues. Germline assignment: CDR1 SGDLS and CDR2 YYNGEE. V was clipped by 0 bases and J by 9 bases, with 13 bases between them. CDR3 loop: CASSVALSPGEQFF. The CDR3 DNA reads as TGTGCCAGCAGCGTAGCTCTCAGCCCTGGTGAGCAGTTCTTC.

V usage is TRBV18 and J usage is TRBJ2-7, with TRBD2 matching over 9 bases. The germline gives CDR1 KGHSH, CDR2 LQKENI. CDR3 length: 16 amino acids. Trimming cost V 6 bases and J 5 bases; bases outside gene matches: 14. The CDR3, as DNA: TGTGCCAGCTCGCCCGGGGGCGGGAGGGCCTCTGACGAGCAGTACTTC. Protein product: CASSPGGGRASDEQYF.

V and J are TRBV18 and TRBJ1-4, with D maybe TRBD1 (5 bases). Germline CDR1 and CDR2: KGHSH and LQKENI. The CDR3 contains 15 residues. V lost 3 bases and J lost 3, with 11 bases in between. The CDR3 nucleotides are TGTGCCAGCTCACCCACAGGTGCCGCTAATGAAAAACTGTTTTTT. Protein sequence: CASSPTGAANEKLFF.

The chain carries TRBV11-2 and TRBJ2-1; no clear D. Germline CDR1 and CDR2: SGHAT and FQNNGV. The CDR3 consists of 16 residues. V lost 1 base to trimming and J lost 0 bases, with 10 bases between them. The CDR3 is CASSLGLASSYNEQFF. Written as DNA, the CDR3 is TGTGCCAGCAGCTTAGGTTTAGCAAGCTCCTACAATGAGCAGTTCTTC.

The V call is TRBV6-5, the J call TRBJ1-4; D unclear. The CDR3 is made up of 11 amino acids. The ends were cut back, 8 bases at V and 8 bases at J, with 9 bases in the middle. Germline CDR1 is MNHEY and CDR2 is SVGAGI. CDR3 coding DNA: TGTGCCAGCGGTCCCCAAGAAAAACTGTTTTTT. Translation gives CASGPQEKLFF.

The V and J genes are TRBV19 and TRBJ1-1; tentative D call: TRBD1 (5 bases). This CDR3 contains 14 residues. V was cut by 2 bases and J by 3 bases, with 10 bases left in between. Germline V gives CDR1 LNHDA, CDR2 SQIVND (reference sequence). The chain's CDR3 is CASSILGEDTEAFF. The CDR3 DNA follows: TGTGCCAGTAGTATATTAGGGGAGGACACTGAAGCTTTCTTT.

This rearrangement joins TRBV27 to TRBJ2-1; D might be TRBD1 (5 bases). Trimming took 3 bases from V and 10 from J, leaving 10 bases between them. CDR1 and CDR2 from the germline V gene are MNHEY and SMNVEV (reference sequence). The CDR3 sequence is 12 residues long. This CDR3 is CASSFRWGEQFF. The DNA of the CDR3 is TGTGCCAGCAGTTTTAGATGGGGCGAGCAGTTCTTC.

The rearrangement links TRBV6-5 to TRBJ2-7; no clear D gene. The length of the CDR3 is 15 residues. V lost 2 bases to trimming and J lost 0 bases, with 11 bases between them. The V gene's germline CDR1 is MNHEY and CDR2 SVGAGI. The CDR3 loop is CASSYHGRSSYEQYF. DNA for the CDR3: TGTGCCAGCAGTTACCATGGAAGGAGCTCCTACGAGCAGTACTTC.

The chain couples TRBV5-5 to TRBJ1-4, with D maybe TRBD1 (5 bases). Germline CDR1 and CDR2: SGHKS and YYEKEE (reference sequence). V gave up 4 bases and J gave up 7 bases, with 8 bases separating them. The CDR3 is made up of 12 amino acids. Written as DNA, the CDR3 is TGTGCCAGCAGCGCCGACAGTGAAAAACTGTTTTTT. It codes for CASSADSEKLFF.

The chain couples TRBV2 to TRBJ2-3; 7 bases map to TRBD1. Trimming removed 6 bases from V and 3 bases from J; junction bases left unmatched: 12. CDR3 length: 16 amino acids. Germline CDR1 reads SNHLY; CDR2 reads FYNNEI. The CDR3: CASSQTGQVRTDTQYF. DNA of the CDR3: TGTGCCAGCAGCCAAACAGGACAGGTTCGAACAGATACGCAGTATTTT.

The rearrangement links TRBV7-3 to TRBJ2-1; 8 positions match TRBD2. CDR3 length: 13 residues. CDR1 SGHTA and CDR2 FQGTGA come from the germline V gene. Trimming took 2 bases from V and 6 from J; bases not matched to a gene: 0. The CDR3 DNA reads as TGTGCCAGCAGCTTAGGGACTAGCAATGAGCAGTTCTTC. It encodes CASSLGTSNEQFF.

For the CDR3, the DNA is TGTGCCAGCAGCTCCCGACAGGGCGGTACAGATACGCAGTATTTT. Its protein product is CASSSRQGGTDTQYF. This chain uses TRBV7-2 with TRBJ2-3; TRBD1 aligns across 7 bases. Germline V gene data show CDR1 as SGHTA and CDR2 as FQGNSA. The CDR3 is made up of 15 amino acids. V dropped 4 bases and J dropped 3; count of bases not matched to a gene: 7.

The chain is built from TRBV4-2 and TRBJ2-7, with D uncertain. The CDR3 loop spans 14 amino acids. In germline, CDR1 is LGHNA, CDR2 YNFKEQ. Trimming left V 0 bases short and J 5 bases short, with 11 bases between. The CDR3 DNA reads TGTGCCAGCAGCCAAGATGGCCCCGCGGACGAGCAGTACTTC. It encodes CASSQDGPADEQYF.

The genes are TRBV4-2 and TRBJ2-3; the D gene could be TRBD1 or TRBD2 (5 bases each). Per the germline V gene, CDR1 is LGHNA and CDR2 is YNFKEQ. The CDR3 runs 14 residues. The ends were cut back, 5 bases at V and 3 bases at J, with 12 bases in the middle. The CDR3 DNA is TGTGCCAGCAGCTTCCGGGACGCAACAGATACGCAGTATTTT. Amino acid sequence: CASSFRDATDTQYF.

The chain links TRBV7-3 to TRBJ2-3; maybe TRBD2 (6 bases). The V gene lost 1 base and the J gene lost 2 bases, with 10 bases spanning the gap. The germline gives CDR1 SGHTA, CDR2 FQGTGA. The CDR3 spans 15 residues. CDR3 nucleotide sequence: TGTGCCAGCAGCTTAATGGGGGGAAACACAGATACGCAGTATTTT. This sequence encodes CASSLMGGNTDTQYF.